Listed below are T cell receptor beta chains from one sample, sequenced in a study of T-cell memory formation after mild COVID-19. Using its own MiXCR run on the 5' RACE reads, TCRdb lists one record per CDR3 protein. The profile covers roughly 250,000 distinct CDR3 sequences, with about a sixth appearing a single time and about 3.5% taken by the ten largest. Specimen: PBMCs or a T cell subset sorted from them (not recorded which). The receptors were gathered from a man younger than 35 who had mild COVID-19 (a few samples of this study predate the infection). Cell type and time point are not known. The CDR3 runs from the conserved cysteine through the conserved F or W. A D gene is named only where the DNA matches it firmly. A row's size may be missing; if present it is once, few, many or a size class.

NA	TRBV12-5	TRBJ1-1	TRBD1	CASGLRQGGDPEAFF	TGTGCTAGTGGTCTCCGACAGGGAGGGGATCCTGAAGCTTTCTTT
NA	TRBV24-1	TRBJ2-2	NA	CATSALGGTGELFF	TGTGCCACCAGTGCCCTGGGGGGTACCGGGGAGCTGTTTTTT
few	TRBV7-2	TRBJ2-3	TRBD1	CASRFFPGQTSTDTQYF	TGTGCCAGCAGATTTTTCCCGGGACAGACTAGCACAGATACGCAGTATTTT
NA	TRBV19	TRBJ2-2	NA	CASSLRGVRTGELFF	TGTGCCAGTAGCCTGAGGGGGGTACGGACCGGGGAGCTGTTTTTT
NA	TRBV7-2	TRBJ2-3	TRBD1	CASSSMTGTGFTDTQYF	TGTGCCAGCAGCTCCATGACCGGGACAGGGTTCACAGATACGCAGTATTTT
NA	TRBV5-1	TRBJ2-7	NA	CASSSATGAGEQYF	TGCGCCAGCAGTTCGGCGACGGGGGCAGGGGAGCAGTACTTC
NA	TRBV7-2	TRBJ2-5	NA	CASSPAGAKEETQYF	TGTGCCAGCAGCCCCGCAGGGGCTAAGGAAGAGACCCAGTACTTC
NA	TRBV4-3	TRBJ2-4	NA	CASSQALRGIEGKNIQYF	TGCGCCAGCAGCCAAGCCCTCCGGGGAATAGAAGGCAAAAACATTCAGTACTTC
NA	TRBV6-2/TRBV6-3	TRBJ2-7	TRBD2	CASRRGTSGGYEQYF	TGTGCCAGCCGCCGTGGGACTAGCGGGGGTTACGAGCAGTACTTC
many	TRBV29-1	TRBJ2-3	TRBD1	CSAPRGQGTDTQYF	TGCAGCGCCCCCCGGGGACAGGGCACAGATACGCAGTATTTT
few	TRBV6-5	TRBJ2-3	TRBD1	CASRRPGQPSTDTQYF	TGTGCCAGCAGGCGACCGGGACAGCCAAGCACAGATACGCAGTATTTT
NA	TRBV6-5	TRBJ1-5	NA	CASATGRDQPQHF	TGTGCCAGCGCTACAGGGAGGGATCAGCCCCAGCATTTT
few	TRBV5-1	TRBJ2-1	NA	CASSLDPGLGNEQFF	TGCGCCAGCAGCTTGGACCCCGGGTTGGGGAATGAGCAGTTCTTC
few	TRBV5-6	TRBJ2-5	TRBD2	CASSGTSGVETQYF	TGTGCCAGCAGCGGGACTAGCGGGGTAGAGACCCAGTACTTC
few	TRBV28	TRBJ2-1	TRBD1	CASSPGTGPNEQFF	TGTGCCAGCAGTCCCGGGACAGGGCCCAATGAGCAGTTCTTC
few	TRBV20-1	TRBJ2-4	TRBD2	CSASPLGRGSAKNIQYF	TGCAGTGCTAGCCCCTTAGGGAGGGGCTCTGCCAAAAACATTCAGTACTTC
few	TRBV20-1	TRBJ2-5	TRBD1	CSAQTGVQETQYF	TGCAGTGCTCAAACAGGGGTACAAGAGACCCAGTACTTC
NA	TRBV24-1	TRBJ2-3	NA	CATSDGDTDTQYF	TGTGCCACCAGTGACGGGGACACAGATACGCAGTATTTT
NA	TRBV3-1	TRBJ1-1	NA	CASRPGEGTEAFF	TGTGCCAGCAGGCCCGGGGAGGGGACTGAAGCTTTCTTT
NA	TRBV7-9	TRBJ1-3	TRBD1	CASSFGQGAGNTIYF	TGTGCCAGCAGCTTTGGACAGGGGGCTGGAAACACCATATATTTT
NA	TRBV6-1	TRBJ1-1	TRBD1	CASGPRDRSNTEAFF	TGTGCCAGCGGCCCCCGGGACAGGTCGAACACTGAAGCTTTCTTT
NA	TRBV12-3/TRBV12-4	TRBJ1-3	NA	CASGVLASYSGNTIYF	TGTGCCAGCGGGGTCCTGGCATCGTACTCTGGAAACACCATATATTTT
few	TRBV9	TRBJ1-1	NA	CASSVGVVNTEAFF	TGTGCCAGCAGCGTAGGGGTTGTGAACACTGAAGCTTTCTTT
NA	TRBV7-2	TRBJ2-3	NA	CASSFVGRTDTQYF	TGTGCCAGCAGCTTCGTTGGCCGCACAGATACGCAGTATTTT
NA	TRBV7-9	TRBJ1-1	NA	CASRRGPTEAFF	TGTGCCAGCAGGCGGGGGCCTACTGAAGCTTTCTTT
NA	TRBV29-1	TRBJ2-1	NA	CSVEGGNEQFF	TGCAGCGTTGAGGGCGGGAATGAGCAGTTCTTC
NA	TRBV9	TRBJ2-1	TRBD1	CASSVRGTGGLNEQFF	TGTGCCAGCAGCGTACGAGGGACAGGGGGCTTGAATGAGCAGTTCTTC
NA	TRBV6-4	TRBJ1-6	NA	CASSDSRGTAPGRTSYNSPLHF	TGTGCCAGCAGTGACTCGAGAGGTACAGCTCCTGGTCGAACATCTTATAATTCACCCCTCCACTTT
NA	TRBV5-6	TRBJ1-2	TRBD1	CASRGQGYGYTF	TGTGCCAGCCGGGGACAGGGCTATGGCTACACCTTC
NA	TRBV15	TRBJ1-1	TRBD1	CATSRDGVNRGGAEAFF	TGTGCCACCAGCAGAGATGGGGTCAACAGGGGAGGCGCTGAAGCTTTCTTT
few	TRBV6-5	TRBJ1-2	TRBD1	CASSTPRGRGRKLEGYTF	TGTGCCAGCAGTACCCCCCGGGGCAGGGGGCGTAAGTTGGAGGGCTACACCTTC
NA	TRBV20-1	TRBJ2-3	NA	CSACRPATDTQYF	TGCAGTGCTTGCCGACCGGCGACAGATACGCAGTATTTT
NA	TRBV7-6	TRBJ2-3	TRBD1	CASSEGQGMTDTQYF	TGTGCCAGCAGCGAAGGACAGGGGATGACAGATACGCAGTATTTT
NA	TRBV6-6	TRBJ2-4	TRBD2	CASSEASGGVNIQYF	TGTGCCAGCAGTGAAGCTAGCGGGGGAGTAAACATTCAGTACTTC
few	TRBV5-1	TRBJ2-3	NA	CASSLAVALQTDTQYF	TGCGCCAGCAGCTTGGCGGTAGCATTGCAGACAGATACGCAGTATTTT
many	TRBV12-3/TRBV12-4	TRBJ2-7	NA	CASSLRQEQYF	TGTGCCAGCAGTTTGCGGCAGGAGCAGTACTTC
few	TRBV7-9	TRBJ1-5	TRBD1	CASSQGTARNQPQHF	TGTGCCAGCAGCCAAGGGACAGCTCGCAATCAGCCCCAGCATTTT
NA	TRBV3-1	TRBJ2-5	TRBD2	CASSQVPSGGRETQYF	TGTGCCAGCAGCCAAGTTCCTAGCGGGGGACGAGAGACCCAGTACTTC
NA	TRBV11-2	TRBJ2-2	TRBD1	CASSPTGVAAGELFF	TGTGCCAGCAGCCCTACAGGGGTAGCCGCCGGGGAGCTGTTTTTT
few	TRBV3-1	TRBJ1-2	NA	CASSHDTPGDLNGYTF	TGTGCCAGCAGCCACGACACACCCGGGGATTTGAATGGCTACACCTTC
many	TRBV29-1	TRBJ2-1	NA	CSVEKGGDEQFF	TGCAGCGTTGAGAAGGGGGGCGATGAGCAGTTCTTC
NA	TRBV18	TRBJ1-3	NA	CASSPSRSMAGNTIYF	TGTGCCAGCTCACCTTCTCGGAGTATGGCTGGAAACACCATATATTTT
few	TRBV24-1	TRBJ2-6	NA	CATSSSSGANVLTF	TGTGCCACCAGCTCGAGCTCTGGGGCCAACGTCCTGACTTTC
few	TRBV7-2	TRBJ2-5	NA	CASSWQGETQYF	TGTGCCAGCAGCTGGCAGGGGGAGACCCAGTACTTC
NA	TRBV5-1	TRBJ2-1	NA	CASSFPPYNEQFF	TGCGCCAGCAGCTTTCCCCCATACAATGAGCAGTTCTTC
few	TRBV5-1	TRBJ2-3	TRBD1	CASSLGDSGSDTQYF	TGCGCCAGCAGCTTGGGGGACAGCGGTAGCGATACGCAGTATTTT
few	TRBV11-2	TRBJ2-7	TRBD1	CASSFTWTGSGYEQYF	TGTGCCAGCAGCTTTACGTGGACAGGATCGGGCTACGAGCAGTACTTC
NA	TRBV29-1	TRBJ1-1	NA	CSAEEGGAFF	TGCAGCGCGGAGGAAGGGGGGGCTTTCTTT
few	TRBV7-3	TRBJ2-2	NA	CASSLIPGGGTGELFF	TGTGCCAGCAGCTTAATCCCGGGGGGCGGCACCGGGGAGCTGTTTTTT
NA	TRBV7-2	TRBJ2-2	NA	CASAAWVDYGPGELFF	TGTGCCAGCGCCGCTTGGGTCGACTACGGGCCCGGGGAGCTGTTTTTT
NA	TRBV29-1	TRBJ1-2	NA	CSVAHGVRYGYTF	TGCAGCGTTGCCCACGGGGTCCGCTATGGCTACACCTTC
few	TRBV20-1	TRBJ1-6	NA	CSPYRPAGSPLHF	TGCAGTCCCTACCGCCCCGCCGGTTCACCCCTCCACTTT
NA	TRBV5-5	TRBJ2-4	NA	CASSLLTAELIVQYF	TGTGCCAGCAGCTTGCTCACAGCCGAGCTTATAGTTCAGTACTTC
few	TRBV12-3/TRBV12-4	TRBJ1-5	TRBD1	CASSPGQESGQPQHF	TGTGCCAGCAGTCCGGGACAGGAGTCGGGTCAGCCCCAGCATTTT